The table lists the clone carrying this TCR beta chain with a few counts. This sample was taken from a study of blood T cell repertoires in COVID-19. The assay was immunoSEQ multiplex PCR, and TCRdb's table has in-frame clones only and misses some. Of 220,000 or so clones in the sample, 75% to 90% were seen once. The V gene lost 0 bases and the J gene lost 2 bases, with 9 bases spanning the gap. Germline-derived CDR1 and CDR2 are SGHNT and YYREEE (reference sequence). The CDR3 spans 14 residues. The specimen was PBMCs or T cells enriched from blood (not recorded which). The origin of this receptor is a woman younger than 30 in a cohort exposed to, infected with or recovered from COVID-19 (not recorded which). The chain combines TRBV5-4 with TRBJ2-7, with D perhaps TRBD1 (6 bases). The CDR3: CASSLGQETYEQYF. In DNA, the CDR3 is TGTGCCAGCAGCTTGGGACAGGAAACCTACGAGCAGTACTTC.